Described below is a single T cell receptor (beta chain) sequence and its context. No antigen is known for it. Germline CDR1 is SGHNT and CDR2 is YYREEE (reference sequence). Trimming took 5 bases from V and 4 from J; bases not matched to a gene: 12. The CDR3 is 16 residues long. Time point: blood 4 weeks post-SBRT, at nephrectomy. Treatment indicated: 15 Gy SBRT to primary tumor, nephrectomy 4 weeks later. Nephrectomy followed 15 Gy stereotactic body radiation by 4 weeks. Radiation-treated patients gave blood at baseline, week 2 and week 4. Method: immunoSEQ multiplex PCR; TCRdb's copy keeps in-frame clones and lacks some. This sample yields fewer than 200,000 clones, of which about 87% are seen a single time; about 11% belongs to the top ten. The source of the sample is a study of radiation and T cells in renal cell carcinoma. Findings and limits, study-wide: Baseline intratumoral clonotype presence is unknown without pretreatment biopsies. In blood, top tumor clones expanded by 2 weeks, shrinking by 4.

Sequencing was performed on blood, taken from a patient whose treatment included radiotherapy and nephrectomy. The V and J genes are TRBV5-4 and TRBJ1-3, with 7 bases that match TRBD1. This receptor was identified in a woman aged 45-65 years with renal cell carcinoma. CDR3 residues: CASRILGQSSGNTIYF. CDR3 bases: TGTGCCAGCAGAATTCTGGGACAGTCGAGCGGAAACACCATATATTTT.